This TCR beta chain was captured by sequencing in a study of blood T cell repertoires in COVID-19. Per the authors' pipeline: Reference gene primer amplification gave nucleated cell count estimates. Profiled with immunoSEQ multiplex PCR; TCRdb holds only in-frame clones, not every one. V and J calls and clone size are those listed in that table; D and trimming were worked out from the DNA. The sample records some 64,000 clones, approximately 79% being singletons. In its sample, this clone was seen a few times. The CDR3 covers 16 residues. V gave up 5 bases and J gave up 1 base; unmatched junction bases: 8. CDR1 MNHNY and CDR2 SVGAGI come from the germline V gene (reference sequence).

This chain connects TRBV6-6 to TRBJ2-1, with 7 positions matching TRBD2. This receptor was taken from a man aged 55-75 years with acute or convalescent COVID-19. The sample consisted of peripheral blood. CDR3 region: CASSPSREGSYNEQFF. As DNA, the CDR3 is TGTGCCAGCAGTCCCTCTAGGGAGGGGTCCTACAATGAGCAGTTCTTC.